This note documents a single T cell receptor beta chain sequence. This sample is part of a study of T-cell reconstitution after alpha-beta-depleted transplantation in children. TCRbeta library construction was performed incorporating unique molecular identifiers. In TCRdb, the PCR reads were re-called with MiXCR into one record per CDR3 protein. Among some 310,000 distinct CDR3 sequences, 23% were seen once, and the ten largest hold over 9.5%. The J segment lost 13 bases and the V segment lost 4 bases, leaving 10 bases of the junction unmatched. The CDR3 length is 13 residues. Looked up from germline, CDR1 is SGHRS and CDR2 is YFSETQ.

The receptor comes from a male patient between 5 and 17 years old who had a stem cell transplant for acute lymphoblastic leukemia, so the T cells may come from the graft donor. The source material was PBMCs, mostly from graft donor cells, sampled 180 days after TCRalphabeta/CD19-depleted stem cell transplant. J is TRBJ2-3 and V is TRBV5-1, with TRBD1 matching 9 bases. The CDR3 region is CASSKGTGPWKYF. Here the CDR3 DNA reads TGCGCCAGCAGCAAAGGGACAGGGCCTTGGAAGTATTTT.